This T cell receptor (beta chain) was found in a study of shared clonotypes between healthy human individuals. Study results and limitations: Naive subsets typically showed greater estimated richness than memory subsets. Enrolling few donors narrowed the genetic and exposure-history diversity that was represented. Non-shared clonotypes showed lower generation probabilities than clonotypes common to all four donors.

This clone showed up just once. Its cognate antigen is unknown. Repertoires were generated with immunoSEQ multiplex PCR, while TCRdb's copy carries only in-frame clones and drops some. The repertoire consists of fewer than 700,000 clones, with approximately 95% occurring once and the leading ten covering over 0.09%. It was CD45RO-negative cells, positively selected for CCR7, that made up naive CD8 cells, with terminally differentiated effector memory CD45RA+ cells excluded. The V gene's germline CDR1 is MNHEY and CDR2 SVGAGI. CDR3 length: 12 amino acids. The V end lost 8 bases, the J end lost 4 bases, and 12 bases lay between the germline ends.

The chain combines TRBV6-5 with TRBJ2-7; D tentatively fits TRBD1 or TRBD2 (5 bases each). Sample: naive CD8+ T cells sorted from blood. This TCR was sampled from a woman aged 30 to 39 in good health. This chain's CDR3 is CASRDGAYEQYF. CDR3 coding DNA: TGTGCCAGCCGGGACGGAGCTTACGAGCAGTACTTC.